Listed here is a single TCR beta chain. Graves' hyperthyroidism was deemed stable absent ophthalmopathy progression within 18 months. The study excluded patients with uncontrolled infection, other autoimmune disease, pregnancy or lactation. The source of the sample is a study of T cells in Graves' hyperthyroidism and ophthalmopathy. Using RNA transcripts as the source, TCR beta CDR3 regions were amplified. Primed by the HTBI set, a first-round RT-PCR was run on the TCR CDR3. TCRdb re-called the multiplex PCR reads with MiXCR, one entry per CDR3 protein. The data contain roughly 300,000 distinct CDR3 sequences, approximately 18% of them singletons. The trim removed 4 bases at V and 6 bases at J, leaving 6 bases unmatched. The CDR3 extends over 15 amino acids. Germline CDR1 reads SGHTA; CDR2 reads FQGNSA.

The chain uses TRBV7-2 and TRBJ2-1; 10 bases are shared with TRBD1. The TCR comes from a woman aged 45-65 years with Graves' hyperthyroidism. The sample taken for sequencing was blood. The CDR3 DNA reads TGTGCCAGCAGCTCGCCGGGACAGGGGAGCAATGAGCAGTTCTTC. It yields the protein CASSSPGQGSNEQFF.